The 6 T cell receptor beta chains below were found in one sample sequenced in a study of Ad26.COV2.S vaccination and SARS-CoV-2 variants. The treatment: over 15 received Ad26.COV2.S at low or high dose, single or two shots; five or six received placebo; per-sample allocation not given. Day 63 following the first vaccine or placebo injection was when the samples were taken. Some clones are missing from TCRdb's copy, which holds only in-frame ones; the method was immunoSEQ multiplex PCR. Found here are around 300,000 clones, around nine tenths of them singletons; the top ten hold approximately 5%. Material: peripheral blood, obtained in a trial of Ad26.COV2.S vaccine versus placebo. These receptors were taken from a person aged 18-65 years who received the Ad26.COV2.S COVID-19 vaccine or a placebo.

V is TRBV27 and J is TRBJ1-6; D perhaps matches TRBD1 (6 bases). Germline CDR1 and CDR2: MNHEY and SMNVEV (reference sequence). The CDR3 length is 16 residues. With 0 bases removed from V and 7 bases from J, the gap between germline ends came to 13 bases. The CDR3 region has the DNA TGTGCCAGCAGTTTATCGGGGGCAGGGTACAATTCACCCCTCCACTTT. Translation gives CASSLSGAGYNSPLHF.

The chain uses TRBV5-8 and TRBJ1-3; D gene unclear. Between the trimmed V and J ends, which lost 0 bases and 0 bases, there was a span of 7 bases. The CDR3 spans 15 residues. Germline lookup yields CDR1 SGHTS and CDR2 YDEGEE. CDR3 protein: CASSLGTYSGNTIYF. DNA for the CDR3: TGTGCCAGCAGCTTGGGTACATACTCTGGAAACACCATATATTTT.

The chain recombines TRBV5-1 with TRBJ2-2; D not certain. The CDR3 is made up of 19 amino acids. Trimming removed 3 bases at V and 0 bases at J, with 21 bases between. Per the germline V gene, CDR1 is SGHRS and CDR2 is YFSETQ. The CDR3 nucleotides read TGCGCCAGCAGCTCGGAAGTCTTAGGTTTAGGTTCGAACACCGGGGAGCTGTTTTTT. It yields the protein CASSSEVLGLGSNTGELFF.

J is TRBJ2-3 and V is TRBV27; the D is unclear. This CDR3 is built from 16 residues. CDR1 and CDR2 (germline): MNHEY, SMNVEV (reference sequence). The V and J ends lost 0 bases and 6 bases respectively, with 16 bases between them. CDR3 amino acids: CASSLSVDPSGDTQYF. The CDR3 bases are TGTGCCAGCAGTTTATCGGTGGACCCTAGTGGGGATACGCAGTATTTT.

The chain employs TRBV5-4 and TRBJ2-1; a weak D match, TRBD1 (5 bases). The CDR3 has 14 amino acids. V lost 4 bases, J lost 9 bases, and 17 bases lay in between. CDR1 is SGHNT and CDR2 is YYREEE in the germline V gene (reference sequence). The CDR3 protein is CASSLELQGGEQFF. For the CDR3, the DNA is TGTGCCAGCAGCCTCGAACTCCAGGGCGGTGAGCAGTTCTTC.

In its sample, this clone was seen many times. The chain carries TRBV4-1 and TRBJ2-5; 7 bases map to TRBD2. This CDR3 is 14 amino acids long. Per germline, CDR1 MGHRA and CDR2 YSYEKL. The V gene end was trimmed by 3 bases and the J gene end by 5 bases; junction bases not matched to a gene: 6. CDR3 amino acids: CASSQGGPGETQYF. The CDR3 bases are TGCGCCAGCAGCCAGGGAGGGCCCGGGGAGACCCAGTACTTC.